This TCR beta chain was observed in a study of tumor-infiltrating lymphocytes in primary liver carcinoma. About the research overall: Primary liver carcinoma in the patients was surgically resected. Read depth, roughly 3.65 to 7.13 million productive TCRbeta reads, did not differ significantly between tissues. Study results and limitations: Comparison of CD4+ and CD8+ repertoires was precluded by bulk unsorted samples.

This clonotype was seen only once. The target antigen is unknown. At one boundary the junction diverges from the germline segment, which might be a read error. The CDR3 loop spans 16 amino acids. CDR1 is MNHEY, CDR2 SVGAGI, per germline. Total RNA (around 500 ng) served as template for TCR beta cDNA synthesis primed by a constant-region primer. Libraries for TCR beta were built through three nested multiplex PCR rounds, which together made up a slightly modified ARM-PCR procedure. Each of the first two PCR rounds ran roughly 9 cycles with TRBV1-TRBV30 forward and C-beta reverse primers. TCRdb re-derived calls from the multiplex PCR reads in MiXCR, one entry per CDR3 protein. The sample contains 310,000 or so distinct CDR3 sequences, 65% of which appear only once. The study extracted blood RNA from unsorted whole blood and also extracted germline DNA. Prior to the surgical procedure, about 3.7 milliliters of peripheral blood were collected.

Sample: peripheral blood. The chain employs TRBV6-5 and TRBJ1-3, with D uncertain. The receptor was derived from a man between 35 and 55 years old with primary liver carcinoma and hepatitis B virus infection. CDR3 loop: CAGSSTLVGSGNTIYF. Here the CDR3 DNA reads TGTGCCGGCAGTTCGACCTTGGTTGGGTCTGGAAACACCATATATTTT.